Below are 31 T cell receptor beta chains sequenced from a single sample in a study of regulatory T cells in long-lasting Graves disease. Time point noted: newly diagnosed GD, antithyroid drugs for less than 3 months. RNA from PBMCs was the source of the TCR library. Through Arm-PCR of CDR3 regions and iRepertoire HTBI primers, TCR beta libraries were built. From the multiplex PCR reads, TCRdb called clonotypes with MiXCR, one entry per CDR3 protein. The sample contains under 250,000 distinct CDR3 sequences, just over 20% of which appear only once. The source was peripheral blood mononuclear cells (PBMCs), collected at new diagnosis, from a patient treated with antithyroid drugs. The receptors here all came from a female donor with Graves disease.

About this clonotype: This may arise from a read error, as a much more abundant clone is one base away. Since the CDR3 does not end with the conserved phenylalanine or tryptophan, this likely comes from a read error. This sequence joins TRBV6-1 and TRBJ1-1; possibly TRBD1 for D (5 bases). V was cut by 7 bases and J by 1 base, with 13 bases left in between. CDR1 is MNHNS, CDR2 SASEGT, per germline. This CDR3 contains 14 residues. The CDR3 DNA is TGTGCCAGCACCTGGGGCCTCGAGAACACTGAAGCTTTCTCT. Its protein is CASTWGLENTEAFS.

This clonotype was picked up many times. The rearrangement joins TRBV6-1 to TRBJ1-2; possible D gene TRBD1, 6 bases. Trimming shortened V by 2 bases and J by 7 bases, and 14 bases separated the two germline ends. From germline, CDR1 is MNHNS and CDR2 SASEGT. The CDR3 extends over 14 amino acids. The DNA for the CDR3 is TGTGCCAGCAGTGAACAGGGGTACCTTGGTGGCTACACCTTC. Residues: CASSEQGYLGGYTF.

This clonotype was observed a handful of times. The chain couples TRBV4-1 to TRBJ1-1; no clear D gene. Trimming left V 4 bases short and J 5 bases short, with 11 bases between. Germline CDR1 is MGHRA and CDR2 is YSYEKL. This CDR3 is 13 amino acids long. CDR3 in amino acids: CASSRPGMTEAFF. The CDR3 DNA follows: TGCGCCAGCAGCCGGCCGGGGATGACTGAAGCTTTCTTT.

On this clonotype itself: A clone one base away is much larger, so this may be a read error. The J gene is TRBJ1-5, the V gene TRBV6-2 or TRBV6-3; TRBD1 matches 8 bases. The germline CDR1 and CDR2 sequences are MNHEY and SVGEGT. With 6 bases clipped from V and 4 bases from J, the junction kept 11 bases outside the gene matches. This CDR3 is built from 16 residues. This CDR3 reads CASRPKARTGNQPQHF. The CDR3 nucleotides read TGTGCCAGCAGGCCCAAGGCCCGGACAGGGAATCAGCCCCAGCATTTT.

CDR3 DNA: TGTGCCAGCAGTTTGGGACAGGGGGAGAATCAGCCCCAGCATTTT. Its translation: CASSLGQGENQPQHF. The chain recombines TRBV12-3 or TRBV12-4 with TRBJ1-5; TRBD1 aligns across 11 bases. This CDR3 region has 15 residues. With 3 bases clipped from V and 4 bases from J, the junction kept 2 bases outside the gene matches.

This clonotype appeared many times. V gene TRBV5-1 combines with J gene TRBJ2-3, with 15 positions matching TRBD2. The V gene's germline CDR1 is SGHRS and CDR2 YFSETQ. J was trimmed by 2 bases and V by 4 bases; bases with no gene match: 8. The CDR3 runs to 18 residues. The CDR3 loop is CASSTQGLAGGSTDTQYF. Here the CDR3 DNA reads TGCGCCAGCAGCACCCAGGGACTAGCGGGGGGCTCCACAGATACGCAGTATTTT.

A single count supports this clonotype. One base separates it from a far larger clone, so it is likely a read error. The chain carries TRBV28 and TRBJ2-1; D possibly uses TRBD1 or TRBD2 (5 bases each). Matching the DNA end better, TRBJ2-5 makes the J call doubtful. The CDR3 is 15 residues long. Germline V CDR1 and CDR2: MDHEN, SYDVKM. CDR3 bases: TGTGCCAGCAGTACCCCTTACGAGGGGCGTGAGACCCAGTACTTC. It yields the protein CASSTPYEGRETQYF.

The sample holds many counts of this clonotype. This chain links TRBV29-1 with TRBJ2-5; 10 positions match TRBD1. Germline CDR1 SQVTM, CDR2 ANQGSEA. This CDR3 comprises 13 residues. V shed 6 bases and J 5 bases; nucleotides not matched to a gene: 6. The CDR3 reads CSVETGGFETQYF. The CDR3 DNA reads TGCAGCGTCGAGACAGGGGGCTTCGAGACCCAGTACTTC.

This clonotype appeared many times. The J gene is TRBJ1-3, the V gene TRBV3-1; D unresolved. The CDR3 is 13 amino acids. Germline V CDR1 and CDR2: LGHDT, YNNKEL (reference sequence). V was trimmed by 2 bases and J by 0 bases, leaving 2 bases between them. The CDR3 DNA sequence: TGTGCCAGCAGCCAACGCTCTGGAAACACCATATATTTT. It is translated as CASSQRSGNTIYF.

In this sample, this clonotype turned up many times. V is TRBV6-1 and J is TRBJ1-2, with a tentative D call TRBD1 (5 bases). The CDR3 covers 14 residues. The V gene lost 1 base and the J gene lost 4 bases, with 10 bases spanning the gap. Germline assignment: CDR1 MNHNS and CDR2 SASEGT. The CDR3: CASSEGVGTYGYTF. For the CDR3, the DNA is TGTGCCAGCAGTGAAGGCGTGGGGACCTATGGCTACACCTTC.

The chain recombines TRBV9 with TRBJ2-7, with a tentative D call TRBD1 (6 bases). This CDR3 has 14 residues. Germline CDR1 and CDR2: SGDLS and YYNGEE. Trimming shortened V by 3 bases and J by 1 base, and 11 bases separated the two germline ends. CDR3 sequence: CASSGTDSSYEQYF. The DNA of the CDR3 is TGTGCCAGCAGCGGAACGGACAGTTCCTACGAGCAGTACTTC.

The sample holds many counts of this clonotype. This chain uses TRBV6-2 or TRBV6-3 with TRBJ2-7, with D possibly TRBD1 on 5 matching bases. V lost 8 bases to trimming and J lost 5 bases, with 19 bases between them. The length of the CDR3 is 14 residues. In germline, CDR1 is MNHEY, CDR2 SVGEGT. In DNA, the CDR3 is TGTGCCAGCCGCGACAGCTCGGGCTTAAACGAGCAGTACTTC. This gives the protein CASRDSSGLNEQYF.

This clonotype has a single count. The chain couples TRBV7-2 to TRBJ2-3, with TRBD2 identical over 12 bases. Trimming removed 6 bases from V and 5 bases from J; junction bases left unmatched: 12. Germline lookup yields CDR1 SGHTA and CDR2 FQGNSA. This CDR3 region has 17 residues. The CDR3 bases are TGTGCCAGCAGGCAAAATCCCCTAGCGGGGGGGCAAGATACGCAGTATTTT. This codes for CASRQNPLAGGQDTQYF.

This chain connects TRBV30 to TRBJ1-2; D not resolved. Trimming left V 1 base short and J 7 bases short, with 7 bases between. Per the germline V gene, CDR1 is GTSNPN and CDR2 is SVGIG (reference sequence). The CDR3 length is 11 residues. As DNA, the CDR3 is TGTGCCTGGAGTGAGGCGGGTGGCTACACCTTC. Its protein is CAWSEAGGYTF.

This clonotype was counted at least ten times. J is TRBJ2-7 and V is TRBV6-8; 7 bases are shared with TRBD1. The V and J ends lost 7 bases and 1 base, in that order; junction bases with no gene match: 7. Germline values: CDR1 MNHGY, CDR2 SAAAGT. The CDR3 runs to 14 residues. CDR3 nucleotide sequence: TGTGCCAGCAACCCGGGACAGCTTTCCTACGAGCAGTACTTC. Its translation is CASNPGQLSYEQYF.

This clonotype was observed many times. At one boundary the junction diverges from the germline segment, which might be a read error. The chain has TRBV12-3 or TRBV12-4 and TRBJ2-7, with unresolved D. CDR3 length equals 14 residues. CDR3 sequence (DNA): TGTGCCAGCACTCCTTCCGAACTATCCTACGAGCAGTACTTT. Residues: CASTPSELSYEQYF.

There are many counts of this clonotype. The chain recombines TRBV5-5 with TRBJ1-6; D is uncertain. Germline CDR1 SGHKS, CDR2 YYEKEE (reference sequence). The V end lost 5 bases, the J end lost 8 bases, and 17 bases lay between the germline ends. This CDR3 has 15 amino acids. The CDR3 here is CASSTEDPIYSPLHF. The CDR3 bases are TGTGCCAGCAGTACCGAAGACCCTATCTATTCACCCCTCCACTTT.

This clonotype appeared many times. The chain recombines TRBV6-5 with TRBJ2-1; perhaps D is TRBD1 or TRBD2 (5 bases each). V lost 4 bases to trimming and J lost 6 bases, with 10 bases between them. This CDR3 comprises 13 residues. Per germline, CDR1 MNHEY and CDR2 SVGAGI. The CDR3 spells CASSWDGLNEQFF. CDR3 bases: TGTGCCAGCAGTTGGGACGGGCTCAATGAGCAGTTCTTC.

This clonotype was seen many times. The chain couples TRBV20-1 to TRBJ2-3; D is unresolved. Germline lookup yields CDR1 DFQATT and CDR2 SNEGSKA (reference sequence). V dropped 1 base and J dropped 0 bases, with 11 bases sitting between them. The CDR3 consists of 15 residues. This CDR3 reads CSARVPYGSTDTQYF. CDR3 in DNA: TGCAGTGCTAGAGTCCCGTATGGGAGCACAGATACGCAGTATTTT.

This CDR3 is CASSLEGLHGYTF. The CDR3 nucleotides are TGTGCCAGCAGCTTGGAGGGTCTCCATGGCTACACCTTC. The chain links TRBV5-4 to TRBJ1-2, with D uncertain. The CDR3 has 13 residues. Germline V gives CDR1 SGHNT, CDR2 YYREEE (reference sequence). Trimming took off 0 bases at V and 6 bases at J, with 9 bases between the two ends.

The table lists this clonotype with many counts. The CDR3 DNA reads as TGTGCCAGCAGCTCGGGGGCAGGGGCCATCTACTATGGCTACACCTTC. Translation gives CASSSGAGAIYYGYTF. J is TRBJ1-2 and V is TRBV7-2; D may be TRBD1 (6 bases). From germline, CDR1 is SGHTA and CDR2 FQGNSA. V lost 4 bases to trimming and J lost 3 bases, with 18 bases between them. The CDR3 spans 16 residues.

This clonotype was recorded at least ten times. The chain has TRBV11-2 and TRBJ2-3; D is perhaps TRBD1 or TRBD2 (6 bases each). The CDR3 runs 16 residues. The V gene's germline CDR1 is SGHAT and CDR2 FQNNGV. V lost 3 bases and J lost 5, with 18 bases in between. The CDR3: CASSFLGAGFIDTQYF. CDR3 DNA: TGTGCCAGCAGCTTTTTGGGGGCGGGGTTTATAGATACGCAGTATTTT. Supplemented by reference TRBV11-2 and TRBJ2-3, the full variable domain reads EAGVAQSPRYKIIEKRQSVAFWCNPISGHATLYWYQQILGQGPKLLIQFQNNGVVDDSQLPKDRFSAERLKGVDSTLKIQPAKLEDSAVYLCASSFLGAGFIDTQYFGPGTRLTVL.

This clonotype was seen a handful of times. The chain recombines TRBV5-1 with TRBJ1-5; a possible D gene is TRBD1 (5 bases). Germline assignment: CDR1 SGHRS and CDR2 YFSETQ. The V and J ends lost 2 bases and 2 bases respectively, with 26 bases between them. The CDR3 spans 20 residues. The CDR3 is CASSLNFRDPEPERNQPQHF. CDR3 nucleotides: TGCGCCAGCAGCTTAAATTTTCGGGACCCGGAGCCCGAGCGCAATCAGCCCCAGCATTTT.

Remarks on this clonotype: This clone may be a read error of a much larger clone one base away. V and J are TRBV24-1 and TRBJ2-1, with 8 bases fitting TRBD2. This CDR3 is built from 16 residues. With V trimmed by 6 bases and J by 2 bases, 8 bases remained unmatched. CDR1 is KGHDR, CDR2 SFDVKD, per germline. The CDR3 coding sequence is TGTGCCACCAGTTACACGGGGGGGGATGCCTACAATGAGCAGTTCTTC. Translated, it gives CATSYTGGDAYNEQFF.

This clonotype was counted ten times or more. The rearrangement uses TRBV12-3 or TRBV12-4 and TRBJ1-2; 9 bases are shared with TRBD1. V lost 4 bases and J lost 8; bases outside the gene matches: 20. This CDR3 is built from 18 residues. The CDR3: CASSSSIAGTGFIAGYTF. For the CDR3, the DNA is TGTGCCAGCAGTTCCTCAATCGCCGGGACAGGGTTTATCGCGGGCTACACCTTC.

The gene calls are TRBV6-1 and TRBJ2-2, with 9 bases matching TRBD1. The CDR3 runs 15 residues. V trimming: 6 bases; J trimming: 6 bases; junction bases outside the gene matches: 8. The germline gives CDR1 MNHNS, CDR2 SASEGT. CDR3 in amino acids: CASRGGQGEAGELFF. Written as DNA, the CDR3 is TGTGCCAGCAGGGGGGGACAGGGCGAGGCCGGGGAGCTGTTTTTT.

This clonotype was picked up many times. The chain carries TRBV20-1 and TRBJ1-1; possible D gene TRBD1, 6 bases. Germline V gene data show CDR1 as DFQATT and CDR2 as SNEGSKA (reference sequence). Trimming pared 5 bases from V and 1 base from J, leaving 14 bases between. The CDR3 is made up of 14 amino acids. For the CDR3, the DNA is TGCAGTGCTGTTCAGACAGGAGCGAACACTGAAGCTTTCTTT. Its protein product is CSAVQTGANTEAFF.

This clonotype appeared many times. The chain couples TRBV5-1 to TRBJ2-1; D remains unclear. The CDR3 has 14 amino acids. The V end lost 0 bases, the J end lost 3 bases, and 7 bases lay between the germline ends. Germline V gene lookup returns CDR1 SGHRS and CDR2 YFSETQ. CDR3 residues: CASSLEASYNEQFF. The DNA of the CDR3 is TGCGCCAGCAGCTTGGAAGCTAGCTACAATGAGCAGTTCTTC. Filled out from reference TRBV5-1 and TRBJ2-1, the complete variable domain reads KAGVTQTPRYLIKTRGQQVTLSCSPISGHRSVSWYQQTPGQGLQFLFEYFSETQRNKGNFPGRFSGRQFSNSRSEMNVSTLELGDSALYLCASSLEASYNEQFFGPGTRLTVL.

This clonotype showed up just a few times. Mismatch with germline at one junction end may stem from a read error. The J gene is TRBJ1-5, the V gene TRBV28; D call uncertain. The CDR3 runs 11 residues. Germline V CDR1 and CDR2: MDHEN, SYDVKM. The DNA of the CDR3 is TGTACCAGCACCACAAATCAGCCCCAGCATTTT. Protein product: CTSTTNQPQHF.

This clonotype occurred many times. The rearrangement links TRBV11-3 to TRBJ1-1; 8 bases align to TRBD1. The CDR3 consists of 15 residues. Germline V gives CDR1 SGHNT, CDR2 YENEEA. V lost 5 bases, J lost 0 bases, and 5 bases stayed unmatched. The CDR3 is CASSPQGAMNTEAFF. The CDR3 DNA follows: TGTGCCAGCAGCCCTCAGGGGGCCATGAACACTGAAGCTTTCTTT.

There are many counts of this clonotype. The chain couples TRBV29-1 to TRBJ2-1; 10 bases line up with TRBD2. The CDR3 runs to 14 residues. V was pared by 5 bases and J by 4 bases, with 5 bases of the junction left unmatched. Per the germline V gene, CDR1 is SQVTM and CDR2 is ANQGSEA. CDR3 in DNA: TGCAGCGTTTCCCGACTAGCGGGTTACAATGAGCAGTTCTTC. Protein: CSVSRLAGYNEQFF.